These 30 T cell receptor beta chains originate from one sample sequenced in a study of T-cell reconstitution after alpha-beta-depleted transplantation in children. Unique molecular identifiers were incorporated during preparation of the TCRbeta library. Each CDR3 protein is one row after TCRdb ran MiXCR on the PCR reads. Found here are about 72,000 distinct CDR3 sequences, just under 7.5% of them singletons; the top ten hold 2% to 3%. The sample consisted of PBMCs from the stem cell graft donor, taken from the stem cell graft. These receptors all stem from a human donor who donated a stem cell graft to a child with acute lymphoblastic leukemia.

This chain links TRBV2 with TRBJ1-3; 7 nucleotides align to TRBD1. The CDR3 is 15 residues long. The V segment lost 9 bases and the J segment 0 bases; nucleotides outside the gene matches: 8. Germline V gene data show CDR1 as SNHLY and CDR2 as FYNNEI. CDR3: CARQGIQFSGNTIYF. The DNA of the CDR3 is TGTGCCAGACAGGGGATACAGTTCTCTGGAAACACCATATATTTT.

The sample holds many counts of this clonotype. The chain is built from TRBV7-2 and TRBJ2-2; D is uncertain. CDR3 length: 13 residues. Per the germline V gene, CDR1 is SGHTA and CDR2 is FQGNSA. The V gene lost 2 bases and the J gene lost 5 bases, with 6 bases spanning the gap. The CDR3 DNA follows: TGTGCCAGCAGCTTAATAAAGACCGGGGAGCTGTTTTTT. Its translation is CASSLIKTGELFF.

This clonotype was counted many times. The chain has TRBV5-5 and TRBJ1-5; D remains ambiguous. From germline, CDR1 is SGHKS and CDR2 YYEKEE (reference sequence). Trimming left V 0 bases short and J 0 bases short, with 7 bases between. This CDR3 is 15 amino acids long. CDR3 in amino acids: CASSLVADSNQPQHF. CDR3 in DNA: TGTGCCAGCAGCTTGGTGGCGGATAGCAATCAGCCCCAGCATTTT.

This clonotype has a count of ten or more. The chain recombines TRBV24-1 with TRBJ2-5, with D possibly being TRBD1 (5 bases). This CDR3 contains 15 residues. V was trimmed by 4 bases and J by 4 bases, leaving 15 bases between them. CDR1 KGHDR and CDR2 SFDVKD come from the germline V gene. This CDR3 is CATSDRQGNTETQYF. Here the CDR3 DNA reads TGTGCCACCAGTGACCGGCAGGGAAATACAGAGACCCAGTACTTC.

The chain uses TRBV7-8 and TRBJ2-7; D gene ambiguous. Germline V lookup: CDR1 SGHVS, CDR2 FQNEAQ. The CDR3 is 14 residues long. Trimming took 2 bases from V and 4 from J, leaving 12 bases between them. In DNA form, the CDR3 reads TGTGCCAGCAGCTTACCCGGTCTTGCATACGAGCAGTACTTC. This codes for CASSLPGLAYEQYF.

CDR3 in DNA: TGTGCCAGCAGACCAGGGAATGGGGGGCAGTACTTC. Amino acid sequence: CASRPGNGGQYF. The chain links TRBV6-5 to TRBJ2-7; D tentatively reads TRBD1 or TRBD2 (5 bases each). V dropped 6 bases and J dropped 9 bases, with 15 bases sitting between them. The CDR3 runs to 12 residues. The germline V gene encodes CDR1 MNHEY and CDR2 SVGAGI.

This clonotype came up a few times. This chain links TRBV7-2 with TRBJ2-5, with 9 bases that match TRBD1. V lost 0 bases to trimming and J lost 2 bases; unmatched junction nucleotides: 4. The CDR3 runs 16 residues. Germline CDR1 is SGHTA and CDR2 is FQGNSA. CDR3 sequence (DNA): TGTGCCAGCAGCTTAGCGCCCGGGACAGGGCAAGAGACCCAGTACTTC. Its translation is CASSLAPGTGQETQYF.

The rearrangement uses TRBV5-6 and TRBJ2-2, with 14 nucleotides matching TRBD2. This CDR3 region has 18 residues. The V gene end was trimmed by 0 bases and the J gene end by 3 bases; junction bases not matched to a gene: 4. Germline V gene lookup returns CDR1 SGHDT and CDR2 YYEEEE. The CDR3 nucleotides read TGTGCCAGCAGCTTGGGGACTAGCGGGGGGCCCTACACCGGGGAGCTGTTTTTT. It encodes CASSLGTSGGPYTGELFF.

This clonotype was detected a few times. The V call is TRBV7-2, the J call TRBJ2-5, with 10 bases aligning to TRBD2. The CDR3 runs to 14 residues. The V and J ends lost 6 bases and 5 bases, in that order; junction bases with no gene match: 6. Germline values: CDR1 SGHTA, CDR2 FQGNSA. CDR3 nucleotides: TGTGCCAGCAGAAAAGGACTAGCGGCGGAGACCCAGTACTTC. This gives the protein CASRKGLAAETQYF.

Turning to this clonotype: The germline gene is not matched at one end of the junction; a read error may be the cause. CDR3 sequence: CSAKSENTGELFF. CDR3 bases: TGCAGTGCTAAGAGTGAGAACACCGGTGAGCTGTTTTTT. The chain employs TRBV20-1 and TRBJ2-2; D ambiguous. This CDR3 is built from 13 residues. CDR1 and CDR2 (germline): DFQATT, SNEGSKA (reference sequence).

This clonotype occurred many times. The chain carries TRBV4-3 and TRBJ2-1; D not certain. The CDR3 contains 14 residues. CDR1 is LGHNA and CDR2 is YSLEER in the germline V gene. The V end lost 1 base, the J end lost 6 bases, and 10 bases lay between the germline ends. The CDR3 loop reads CASSQVVKVNEQFF. The CDR3 nucleotides are TGCGCCAGCAGCCAAGTGGTAAAGGTCAATGAGCAGTTCTTC.

This clonotype was counted at least ten times. V and J are TRBV6-5 and TRBJ1-5; 10 bases fit TRBD1. This CDR3 is built from 17 residues. Germline V lookup: CDR1 MNHEY, CDR2 SVGAGI. Germline trimming cut 3 bases from V and 4 bases from J; bases unmatched to any gene: 9. CDR3 region: CASSYSTPGQGNQPQHF. The DNA for the CDR3 is TGTGCCAGCAGTTATAGTACTCCGGGACAGGGGAATCAGCCCCAGCATTTT.

This clonotype was recorded many times. The chain carries TRBV4-2 and TRBJ2-5; D tentatively fits TRBD1 or TRBD2 (5 bases each). The germline V gene has CDR1 LGHNA and CDR2 YNFKEQ. V was trimmed by 1 base and J by 5 bases, leaving 11 bases between them. This CDR3 is 14 amino acids long. CDR3 region: CASSQGGREETQYF. Written as DNA, the CDR3 is TGTGCCAGCAGCCAAGGGGGCAGGGAGGAGACCCAGTACTTC.

This chain uses TRBV7-9 with TRBJ2-5, with no clear D. Looked up from germline, CDR1 is SEHNR and CDR2 is FQNEAQ (reference sequence). V was pared by 5 bases and J by 1 base, with 8 bases between. The CDR3 is 13 amino acids. In nucleotides, the CDR3 is TGTGCCAGCAGCATACCTCTCCAAGAGACCCAGTACTTC. This gives the protein CASSIPLQETQYF.

The table lists this clonotype with many counts. The CDR3 nucleotides read TGTGCCAGCAGCTTAGGACAGGGGCAACGTCAGCCCCAGCATTTT. This codes for CASSLGQGQRQPQHF. The chain links TRBV7-2 to TRBJ1-5, with 8 bases aligning to TRBD1. The CDR3 is 15 residues long. The V segment lost 1 base and the J segment 6 bases; nucleotides outside the gene matches: 5. Per the germline V gene, CDR1 is SGHTA and CDR2 is FQGNSA.

This clonotype has at least ten counts. This chain connects TRBV5-1 to TRBJ2-5; D is uncertain. The CDR3 has 14 amino acids. V gave up 4 bases and J gave up 2 bases, with 12 bases separating them. Germline V gene sequence: CDR1 SGHRS, CDR2 YFSETQ. CDR3 sequence: CASSETGRQETQYF. The CDR3 bases are TGCGCCAGCAGCGAAACCGGACGGCAAGAGACCCAGTACTTC.

This clonotype appeared many times. The rearrangement links TRBV11-2 to TRBJ1-1; tentative D call: TRBD1 (5 bases). CDR1 and CDR2 (germline): SGHAT, FQNNGV. This CDR3 is built from 14 residues. Deletions cut 5 bases from V and 1 base from J, with 11 bases between. CDR3 DNA: TGTGCCAGCAGCCCTACGGGACCGAACACTGAAGCTTTCTTT. This codes for CASSPTGPNTEAFF. The full variable domain, in which reference TRBV11-2 and TRBJ1-1 provide the parts outside the CDR3, is EAGVAQSPRYKIIEKRQSVAFWCNPISGHATLYWYQQILGQGPKLLIQFQNNGVVDDSQLPKDRFSAERLKGVDSTLKIQPAKLEDSAVYLCASSPTGPNTEAFFGQGTRLTVV.

The chain carries TRBV19 and TRBJ2-3; maybe TRBD2 (6 bases). Trimming stripped 8 bases from V and 3 bases from J, with 15 bases between. CDR3 size: 14 residues. Per germline, CDR1 LNHDA and CDR2 SQIVND (reference sequence). The CDR3 nucleotides read TGTGCCAGTGCTCGCGCGGGGCGAACAGATACGCAGTATTTT. Translating it yields CASARAGRTDTQYF.

The table lists this clonotype with many counts. The chain employs TRBV11-2 and TRBJ2-3, with D possibly TRBD2 on 6 matching bases. Germline CDR1 is SGHAT and CDR2 is FQNNGV. The CDR3 loop spans 16 amino acids. V lost 3 bases to trimming and J lost 3 bases, with 16 bases between them. The CDR3 bases are TGTGCCAGCAGCTTGGGAGGCGGGGCAACAACAGATACGCAGTATTTT. As protein: CASSLGGGATTDTQYF.

This clonotype came up many times. The rearrangement joins TRBV25-1 to TRBJ2-5; D not resolved. The germline V gene has CDR1 MGHDK and CDR2 SYGVNS. The CDR3 has 13 residues. The V gene lost 7 bases and the J gene lost 3 bases, with 12 bases spanning the gap. CDR3 in DNA: TGTGCCAGCATGCTGAGCATGGAAGAGACCCAGTACTTC. It specifies CASMLSMEETQYF.

This clonotype was counted only a few times. The chain has TRBV6-1 and TRBJ2-5; 8 bases align to TRBD1. The germline CDR1 and CDR2 sequences are MNHNS and SASEGT. After removal of 10 bases from V and 5 bases from J, the junction contained 15 bases not matched to a gene. This CDR3 has 15 residues. The CDR3 DNA reads TGTGCCAAAGACAGGGGCGCGCAGAGAATTGAGACCCAGTACTTC. This translates into CAKDRGAQRIETQYF.

DNA for the CDR3: TGTGCCAGCAGCGAACCCCCGGGACAGGGGGCGTACGAGCAGTACTTC. This gives the protein CASSEPPGQGAYEQYF. The chain is built from TRBV4-2 and TRBJ2-7, with 12 positions matching TRBD1. Losses at the gene ends were 5 bases for V and 4 bases for J; bases not matched to a gene: 9. Germline CDR1 reads LGHNA; CDR2 reads YNFKEQ. The CDR3 is 16 amino acids.

This clonotype was seen repeatedly, ten times or more. This chain links TRBV7-9 with TRBJ1-2; D is perhaps TRBD1 (5 bases). The germline V gene has CDR1 SEHNR and CDR2 FQNEAQ (reference sequence). V was shortened by 5 bases and J by 5 bases, with 12 bases between the two germline ends. CDR3 size: 13 residues. CDR3 loop: CASSAAGGYGYTF. CDR3 DNA sequence: TGTGCCAGCAGCGCCGCGGGGGGGTATGGCTACACCTTC.

This clonotype was counted many times. V gene TRBV10-1 combines with J gene TRBJ2-3; D is ambiguous. V was pared by 0 bases and J by 4 bases, with 14 bases between. CDR1 is WNHNN and CDR2 is SYGVQD in the germline V gene (reference sequence). The CDR3 is made up of 16 amino acids. CDR3 nucleotides: TGCGCCAGCAGTGAGTCGATACCCCTAGTTGCAGATACGCAGTATTTT. Its protein product is CASSESIPLVADTQYF.

This clonotype was observed many times. This chain links TRBV20-1 with TRBJ2-5; 10 bases map to TRBD2. Germline V lookup: CDR1 DFQATT, CDR2 SNEGSKA (reference sequence). The CDR3 spans 14 residues. The ends lost 6 bases at V and 3 bases at J; junction bases unmatched: 7. CDR3 region: CSAVAGGREETQYF. The CDR3 DNA is TGCAGTGCAGTAGCGGGGGGCCGGGAAGAGACCCAGTACTTC.

This clonotype was counted at least ten times. The gene calls are TRBV5-1 and TRBJ2-3; 9 bases fit TRBD2. V shed 4 bases, J shed 0 bases, and the junction held 15 bases outside the gene matches. The CDR3 runs 19 residues. The germline gives CDR1 SGHRS, CDR2 YFSETQ. In nucleotides, the CDR3 is TGCGCCAGCAGCCCAGGTGTGGCGGGACTAGCAGCTAGCACAGATACGCAGTATTTT. Translation gives CASSPGVAGLAASTDTQYF.

This clonotype was detected ten times or more. This chain links TRBV29-1 with TRBJ1-2; perhaps TRBD1 as D (5 bases). Germline CDR1 and CDR2: SQVTM and ANQGSEA. This CDR3 comprises 13 residues. Trimming cost V 5 bases and J 0 bases, with 10 bases left between them. The CDR3 here is CSVTAGTNYGYTF. The CDR3 nucleotides are TGCAGCGTTACGGCAGGGACTAACTATGGCTACACCTTC.

This clonotype was detected ten times or more. The chain employs TRBV12-3 or TRBV12-4 and TRBJ2-3, with 9 bases that match TRBD1. There are 15 residues in the CDR3. J gave up 2 bases and V 6 bases, and 6 bases lay outside the gene matches. CDR3 bases: TGTGCCAGCAGCCCGGGGACAGGGATCACAGATACGCAGTATTTT. The encoded protein is CASSPGTGITDTQYF.

There are many counts of this clonotype. The chain couples TRBV20-1 to TRBJ1-2; D unclear. The germline V gene has CDR1 DFQATT and CDR2 SNEGSKA (reference sequence). V was clipped by 1 base and J by 6 bases, with 9 bases between them. This CDR3 contains 12 residues. The CDR3 sequence is CSARGEFDGYTF. In DNA, the CDR3 is TGCAGTGCTAGAGGGGAGTTTGATGGCTACACCTTC.

This clonotype appeared a few times. The chain links TRBV6-2 or TRBV6-3 to TRBJ2-3, with D maybe TRBD2 (7 bases). Trimming took off 5 bases at V and 2 bases at J, with 14 bases between the two ends. Germline lookup yields CDR1 MNHEY and CDR2 SVGEGT. There are 15 residues in the CDR3. DNA of the CDR3: TGTGCCAGCAGTCAGGGAGGGGGGACCACAGATACGCAGTATTTT. Translated: CASSQGGGTTDTQYF.